A selection of T cell receptor beta chains follows, all from one sample in a study of tumor T cells in aggressive B-cell lymphoma. TCRdb's table, derived via immunoSEQ multiplex PCR, lists solely in-frame clones and lacks some. Of some 4,500 clones listed, roughly 80% are singletons. The sample was tumor tissue. All receptors derive from an adult with diffuse large B cell lymphoma. CDR3s include the opening cysteine and the closing phenylalanine or tryptophan. Each record gives: V gene, J gene, D gene, CDR3 length, clone size, CDR3 DNA, CDR3 protein. The D gene is left open where the match is weak. Rows may omit the clone size; those that give it use once, few, many or a size class.

TRBV28,TRBJ2-7,-,14,once,TGTGCCAGCAGTTTTGCCGGGAACACCTACGAGCAGTACTTC,CASSFAGNTYEQYF
TRBV28,TRBJ1-6,TRBD1,14,-,TGTGCCAGCAGTTCGGGACAGGGGAGCTCACCCCTCCACTTT,CASSSGQGSSPLHF
TRBV5-1,TRBJ2-6,-,18,-,TGCGCCAGCAGCTTGGACGCGGGGGCAGGGGCTGGGGCCAACGTCCTGACTTTC,CASSLDAGAGAGANVLTF
TRBV30,TRBJ2-2,-,13,-,TGTGCCTGGAGTCGGGGGTTGACCGGGGAGCTGTTTTTT,CAWSRGLTGELFF
TRBV9,TRBJ1-3,-,16,few,TGTGCCAGCAGCGTAGGTGTAGGGGGTGAAGGAAACACCATATATTTT,CASSVGVGGEGNTIYF
TRBV29-1,TRBJ2-7,TRBD2,11,few,TGCAGCGCCCGGGGGGGCTACGAGCAGTACTTC,CSARGGYEQYF
TRBV19,TRBJ1-5,-,13,-,TGTGCCAGTATACCGGCCTCCCGGGGACCCCAGCATTTT,CASIPASRGPQHF
TRBV6-1,TRBJ1-4,TRBD1,18,-,TGTGCCAGCAGTGAAAAGGGCTGGGACAGGGGGGGTGGTGAAAAACTGTTTTTT,CASSEKGWDRGGGEKLFF
TRBV5-6,TRBJ1-2,-,15,-,TGTGCCAGCAGCGGTGGTTGGAGGGCTAACTATGGCTACACCTTC,CASSGGWRANYGYTF
TRBV6-6,TRBJ2-7,TRBD1,14,-,TGTGCCAGCACTAGGGACAGGGTTCCCTACGAGCAGTACTTC,CASTRDRVPYEQYF
TRBV19,TRBJ1-5,TRBD1,16,-,TGTGCCAGTAGTCTGGATCCGGACAGGGGGAATCAGCCCCAGCATTTT,CASSLDPDRGNQPQHF
TRBV18,TRBJ2-6,-,14,-,TGTGCCAGCTCTCCTAGCTCTGGGGCCAACGTCCTGACTTTC,CASSPSSGANVLTF
TRBV28,TRBJ2-7,TRBD1,13,-,TGTGCCAGCAGTCGACAGGGGATCAACGAGCAGTACTTC,CASSRQGINEQYF
TRBV6-4,TRBJ1-6,TRBD1,14,-,TGTGCCAGCAGTCGGGACAGGGGTTTTTCACCCCTCCACTTT,CASSRDRGFSPLHF
TRBV7-7,TRBJ2-1,-,14,-,TGTGCTAGCAGCTCTACCTATACAGGGTTTTTCGGTGTCTTC,CASSSTYTGFFGVF
TRBV11-1,TRBJ1-2,-,12,-,TGTGCCAGCAGCTTAGGCGACTATGGCTACACCTTC,CASSLGDYGYTF
TRBV28,TRBJ1-5,TRBD1,16,-,TGTGCCAGCAGTTTATACGGACAGGGACGGGGTCAGCCCCAGCATTTT,CASSLYGQGRGQPQHF
TRBV28,TRBJ1-5,-,15,-,TGTGCCAGCAGCCAGCCGGGGAATAGCAATCAGCCCCAGCATTTT,CASSQPGNSNQPQHF
TRBV5-1,TRBJ1-1,TRBD1,13,-,TGCGCCAGCAGGGTTGGGACAGGGGAGCGAGCTTTCTTT,CASRVGTGERAFF
TRBV7-9,TRBJ1-1,-,15,-,TGTGCCAGCAGCCTCCCACAGTACCTGAACACTGAAGCTTTCTTT,CASSLPQYLNTEAFF
TRBV6-6,TRBJ2-3,TRBD2,15,-,TGTGCCAGCAGTTCTCCGGGGACTAGCGGGAGTTGGCAGTATTTT,CASSSPGTSGSWQYF